Shown below are 32 T cell receptor beta chains from a single sample sequenced in a study of cytomegalovirus exposure and HLA in healthy donors. The PCR used 60 Vbeta and 13 Jbeta primers. Sequencing used immunoSEQ multiplex PCR; TCRdb keeps in-frame clones, though not all of them. This sample carries some 120,000 clones, around four fifths of them seen once, and the ten largest clones take approximately 3.5%. The source material was PBMCs. All receptors derive from a woman aged 40 to 50 in good health and CMV-seropositive.

This clone appeared a few times. The J gene is TRBJ2-2, the V gene TRBV5-6; 8 nucleotides agree with TRBD2. This CDR3 is 17 amino acids long. CDR1 and CDR2 from the germline V gene are SGHDT and YYEEEE. The V and J ends lost 3 bases and 1 base, in that order; junction bases with no gene match: 8. The CDR3 protein is CASSSTSTSGNTGELFF. The DNA for the CDR3 is TGTGCCAGCAGCTCTACCTCAACTAGCGGGAACACCGGGGAGCTGTTTTTT.

The chain couples TRBV7-8 to TRBJ1-1, with D hard to call. This CDR3 contains 14 residues. Trimming stripped 3 bases from V and 1 base from J, with 9 bases between. CDR1 and CDR2 from the germline V gene are SGHVS and FQNEAQ. The CDR3: CASSLGSRNTEAFF. In nucleotides, the CDR3 is TGTGCCAGCAGCTTGGGCAGTAGGAACACTGAAGCTTTCTTT.

The chain is built from TRBV19 and TRBJ2-7, with 8 bases aligning to TRBD1. The CDR3 runs to 15 residues. Losses at the gene ends were 8 bases for V and 5 bases for J; bases not matched to a gene: 14. Per germline, CDR1 LNHDA and CDR2 SQIVND (reference sequence). CDR3 nucleotide sequence: TGTGCCAGTGCCTCCATCGGACAGGGCAGGAACGAGCAGTACTTC. Encoded protein: CASASIGQGRNEQYF.

A word on this clone: The junction shows a germline mismatch at one end, possibly a read error. The chain uses TRBV6-6 and TRBJ2-5; 9 bases are a match to TRBD2. Per germline, CDR1 MNHNY and CDR2 SVGAGI (reference sequence). The CDR3 is 14 residues long. The CDR3 DNA sequence: TGTGTCAGCAGCACGGGACTAGCTGGAGAGACCCAGTACTTC. Its translation: CVSSTGLAGETQYF.

The chain combines TRBV5-4 with TRBJ2-6; TRBD1 agrees at 8 bases. V shed 3 bases and J 0 bases; nucleotides not matched to a gene: 11. From germline, CDR1 is SGHNT and CDR2 YYREEE (reference sequence). There are 19 residues in the CDR3. The CDR3 here is CASSSTHRTGSSGANVLTF. CDR3 in DNA: TGTGCCAGCAGCTCGACCCACCGGACAGGGAGCTCTGGGGCCAACGTCCTGACTTTC.

V gene TRBV4-1 combines with J gene TRBJ2-7, with D unresolved. Deletions cut 0 bases from V and 7 bases from J, with 7 bases between. The CDR3 sequence is 12 residues long. CDR1 is MGHRA and CDR2 is YSYEKL in the germline V gene. The CDR3 DNA follows: TGCGCCAGCAGCCAAGACCATCGGGAGCAGTACTTC. This translates into CASSQDHREQYF.

The chain employs TRBV9 and TRBJ2-1, with D maybe TRBD1 (6 bases). CDR3 size: 14 residues. CDR1 is SGDLS, CDR2 YYNGEE, per germline. With 3 bases removed from V and 6 bases from J, the gap between germline ends came to 13 bases. CDR3 in amino acids: CASSDTGGLNEQFF. The CDR3 region has the DNA TGTGCCAGCAGCGACACTGGGGGCCTCAATGAGCAGTTCTTC. Using reference TRBV9 and TRBJ2-1 for the parts outside the CDR3, the full variable domain is DSGVTQTPKHLITATGQRVTLRCSPRSGDLSVYWYQQSLDQGLQFLIQYYNGEERAKGNILERFSAQQFPDLHSELNLSSLELGDSALYFCASSDTGGLNEQFFGPGTRLTVL.

This sequence joins TRBV9 and TRBJ1-4, with D tentatively TRBD1 (6 bases). The germline gives CDR1 SGDLS, CDR2 YYNGEE. V lost 0 bases and J 7 bases, leaving 13 bases between the germline ends. The CDR3 length is 15 residues. The CDR3 loop reads CASSVGHRDGEKLFF. The CDR3 nucleotides read TGTGCCAGCAGCGTAGGCCACAGGGATGGTGAAAAACTGTTTTTT.

The chain uses TRBV28 and TRBJ2-7, with a possible D match to TRBD2 (6 bases). Trimming shortened V by 7 bases and J by 4 bases, and 11 bases separated the two germline ends. The V gene's germline CDR1 is MDHEN and CDR2 SYDVKM. The length of the CDR3 is 12 residues. CDR3 loop: CASTAGTYEQYF. The CDR3 DNA sequence: TGTGCCAGCACCGCTGGGACTTACGAGCAGTACTTC. Based on the CDR3 plus reference TRBV28 and TRBJ2-7, the full variable domain is DVKVTQSSRYLVKRTGEKVFLECVQDMDHENMFWYRQDPGLGLRLIYFSYDVKMKEKGDIPEGYSVSREKKERFSLILESASTNQTSMYLCASTAGTYEQYFGPGTRLTVT.

V and J are TRBV19 and TRBJ2-7; 8 positions match TRBD1. The ends lost 6 bases at V and 5 bases at J; junction bases unmatched: 9. Germline V CDR1 and CDR2: LNHDA, SQIVND (reference sequence). The CDR3 is 14 amino acids. CDR3 in amino acids: CASSHRDRYDEQYF. CDR3 DNA: TGTGCCAGTAGCCACCGGGACAGGTACGACGAGCAGTACTTC.

CDR3 nucleotides: TGTGCCTGGAGTGTAGCCTTGAACACTGAAGCTTTCTTT. Translated, it gives CAWSVALNTEAFF. This rearrangement joins TRBV30 to TRBJ1-1; no reliable D call. Germline CDR1 GTSNPN, CDR2 SVGIG (reference sequence). The CDR3 contains 13 residues. Trimming shortened V by 0 bases and J by 0 bases, and 5 bases separated the two germline ends.

CDR3 protein: CASSLVGGTGRVYNEQFF. The CDR3 coding sequence is TGTGCCAGCAGCTTAGTGGGGGGGACAGGGAGGGTCTACAATGAGCAGTTCTTC. The gene calls are TRBV13 and TRBJ2-1; 9 nucleotides line up with TRBD1. Germline V gives CDR1 PRHDT, CDR2 FYEKMQ (reference sequence). This CDR3 is built from 18 residues. J lost 3 bases, V lost 1 base, and 10 bases had no gene match.

The V call is TRBV6-1, the J call TRBJ1-2; possibly TRBD1 for D (6 bases). Trimming cost V 1 base and J 5 bases, with 11 bases left between them. The CDR3 loop spans 14 amino acids. Germline assignment: CDR1 MNHNS and CDR2 SASEGT. CDR3: CASSEDGTPYGYTF. The CDR3, as DNA: TGTGCCAGCAGTGAAGACGGGACACCGTATGGCTACACCTTC.

The chain recombines TRBV4-1 with TRBJ2-7; 9 nucleotides match TRBD2. The CDR3 contains 17 residues. Germline loops: CDR1 MGHRA, CDR2 YSYEKL. The V gene end was trimmed by 0 bases and the J gene end by 2 bases; junction bases not matched to a gene: 8. CDR3: CASSQDLWLAGPYEQYF. The CDR3 DNA follows: TGCGCCAGCAGCCAAGATCTATGGCTAGCGGGGCCCTACGAGCAGTACTTC.

This clone has just a few counts. This chain connects TRBV10-3 to TRBJ2-7; TRBD1 aligns across 8 bases. With V trimmed by 2 bases and J by 3 bases, 0 bases remained unmatched. Germline V gene data show CDR1 as ENHRY and CDR2 as SYGVKD. CDR3 length: 13 residues. CDR3 in amino acids: CAISEDRGYEQYF. CDR3 sequence (DNA): TGTGCCATCAGTGAGGACAGGGGCTACGAGCAGTACTTC.

This clone came up a few times. This chain joins TRBV28 and TRBJ2-7; 7 bases match TRBD1. CDR3 length: 14 residues. Trimming took 5 bases from V and 2 from J; bases not matched to a gene: 6. Germline loops: CDR1 MDHEN, CDR2 SYDVKM. CDR3 in amino acids: CASSPTGTAYEQYF. The CDR3 DNA reads TGTGCCAGCAGTCCTACCGGGACAGCCTACGAGCAGTACTTC.

This chain uses TRBV7-2 with TRBJ1-3; D uncertain. V was shortened by 6 bases and J by 0 bases, with 12 bases between the two germline ends. Per germline, CDR1 SGHTA and CDR2 FQGNSA. CDR3 length: 15 residues. This CDR3 reads CASSTRGSSGNTIYF. CDR3 DNA: TGTGCCAGCAGTACAAGAGGGAGCTCTGGAAACACCATATATTTT. Full variable domain (remainder filled in from reference TRBV7-2 and TRBJ1-3): GAGVSQSPSNKVTEKGKDVELRCDPISGHTALYWYRQSLGQGLEFLIYFQGNSAPDKSGLPSDRFSAERTGGSVSTLTIQRTQQEDSAVYLCASSTRGSSGNTIYFGEGSWLTVV.

This clone appeared once. V usage is TRBV5-1 and J usage is TRBJ2-7; D may be TRBD2 (6 bases). Trimming removed 1 base at V and 5 bases at J, with 16 bases between. The CDR3 spans 15 residues. From germline, CDR1 is SGHRS and CDR2 YFSETQ. The CDR3 loop is CASSLIGGDWHEQYF. The CDR3 nucleotides read TGCGCCAGCAGCTTGATCGGCGGGGACTGGCACGAGCAGTACTTC. The variable domain in full, completed from reference TRBV5-1 and TRBJ2-7, reads KAGVTQTPRYLIKTRGQQVTLSCSPISGHRSVSWYQQTPGQGLQFLFEYFSETQRNKGNFPGRFSGRQFSNSRSEMNVSTLELGDSALYLCASSLIGGDWHEQYFGPGTRLTVT.

The V call is TRBV28, the J call TRBJ1-1, with 8 bases that match TRBD1. CDR3 length equals 15 residues. Germline CDR1 is MDHEN and CDR2 is SYDVKM. V lost 6 bases to trimming and J lost 1 base; unmatched junction nucleotides: 7. The chain's CDR3 is CASSPTGQGNTEAFF. The CDR3 bases are TGTGCCAGCAGCCCTACCGGACAGGGGAACACTGAAGCTTTCTTT.

This clone occurred a few times. The gene calls are TRBV5-6 and TRBJ2-2; D not certain. The CDR3 is 12 residues long. The germline V gene has CDR1 SGHDT and CDR2 YYEEEE. Trimming cost V 4 bases and J 2 bases, with 3 bases left between them. Here the CDR3 reads CASSRNTGELFF. For the CDR3, the DNA is TGTGCCAGCAGCCGTAACACCGGGGAGCTGTTTTTT.

CDR3 sequence reads: CASSWPEGAEANVLTF. The DNA for the CDR3 is TGCGCCAGCAGCTGGCCGGAGGGGGCAGAAGCCAACGTCCTGACTTTC. The chain combines TRBV5-1 with TRBJ2-6; weak D call: TRBD1 (7 bases). V lost 3 bases, J lost 7 bases, and 17 bases lay in between. The CDR3 has 16 amino acids. Germline V CDR1 and CDR2: SGHRS, YFSETQ.

The rearrangement joins TRBV10-2 to TRBJ2-1; 9 nucleotides line up with TRBD1. Trimming cost V 9 bases and J 2 bases; bases outside gene matches: 8. The CDR3 loop spans 15 amino acids. CDR1 and CDR2 from the germline V gene are WSHSY and SAAADI. CDR3 nucleotide sequence: TGCGCCAGTAGCCCCCGGGACAGGGCCTACAATGAGCAGTTCTTC. Translation gives CASSPRDRAYNEQFF.

The chain joins TRBV5-1 to TRBJ1-5; D gene uncertain. V was pared by 0 bases and J by 4 bases, with 11 bases between. CDR1 and CDR2 (germline): SGHRS, YFSETQ. This CDR3 region has 15 residues. In DNA, the CDR3 is TGCGCCAGCAGCTTGGTCGGGGATGGAAATCAGCCCCAGCATTTT. Protein: CASSLVGDGNQPQHF.

The V gene is TRBV27, the J gene TRBJ1-1, with D uncertain. The length of the CDR3 is 14 residues. V was clipped by 3 bases and J by 1 base, with 9 bases between them. Germline CDR1 is MNHEY and CDR2 is SMNVEV (reference sequence). The CDR3, as DNA: TGTGCCAGCAGTTTCGGTCCCGCGAACACTGAAGCTTTCTTT. Protein: CASSFGPANTEAFF.

CDR3 sequence reads: CASSLGVAGGGQYF. The DNA of the CDR3 is TGTGCCAGCAGCTTAGGAGTAGCGGGAGGGGGGCAGTACTTC. This chain joins TRBV7-9 and TRBJ2-7; TRBD2 agrees at 11 bases. The V and J ends lost 1 base and 9 bases, in that order; junction bases with no gene match: 5. Per germline, CDR1 SEHNR and CDR2 FQNEAQ (reference sequence). CDR3 length equals 14 residues.

The chain is built from TRBV7-2 and TRBJ2-7; a weak D match, TRBD2 (5 bases). The germline CDR1 and CDR2 sequences are SGHTA and FQGNSA. The CDR3 is 13 residues long. V was clipped by 7 bases and J by 4 bases, with 14 bases between them. The CDR3 bases are TGTGCCAGCACTTTGCGGGCGCAGTACGAGCAGTACTTC. It yields the protein CASTLRAQYEQYF. The full variable domain, in which reference TRBV7-2 and TRBJ2-7 provide the parts outside the CDR3, is GAGVSQSPSNKVTEKGKDVELRCDPISGHTALYWYRQSLGQGLEFLIYFQGNSAPDKSGLPSDRFSAERTGGSVSTLTIQRTQQEDSAVYLCASTLRAQYEQYFGPGTRLTVT.

The chain employs TRBV7-3 and TRBJ1-1, with TRBD1 matching 10 bases. The CDR3 runs 15 residues. Germline CDR1 reads SGHTA; CDR2 reads FQGTGA. Losses at the gene ends were 4 bases for V and 3 bases for J; bases not matched to a gene: 5. CDR3 DNA: TGTGCCAGCAGCTCGGGGACAGGGGAAGACACTGAAGCTTTCTTT. Translating gives CASSSGTGEDTEAFF.

This clone turned up a few times. J is TRBJ1-1 and V is TRBV27; no definite D call. Between the trimmed V and J ends, which lost 6 bases and 4 bases, there was a span of 12 bases. The germline V gene encodes CDR1 MNHEY and CDR2 SMNVEV (reference sequence). The CDR3 length is 13 residues. CDR3 loop: CASRPGRGTEAFF. The DNA for the CDR3 is TGTGCCAGCAGGCCTGGACGGGGCACTGAAGCTTTCTTT.

The gene calls are TRBV6-1 and TRBJ2-5; 8 nucleotides align to TRBD1. Germline V gives CDR1 MNHNS, CDR2 SASEGT. The J segment lost 4 bases and the V segment lost 4 bases, leaving 11 bases of the junction unmatched. This CDR3 has 16 residues. The CDR3 DNA sequence: TGTGCCAGCAGTGCCTTAACAGGGGGTTTCCGAGAGACCCAGTACTTC. Its translation is CASSALTGGFRETQYF.

The chain's CDR3 is CASSVRAGGSTDTQYF. In DNA, the CDR3 is TGTGCCAGCAGCGTAAGAGCGGGAGGCAGCACAGATACGCAGTATTTT. The chain couples TRBV9 to TRBJ2-3, with 9 bases aligning to TRBD2. The J segment lost 0 bases and the V segment lost 1 base, leaving 3 bases of the junction unmatched. Germline CDR1 reads SGDLS; CDR2 reads YYNGEE. There are 16 residues in the CDR3. Full variable domain (rest looked up from reference TRBV9 and TRBJ2-3): DSGVTQTPKHLITATGQRVTLRCSPRSGDLSVYWYQQSLDQGLQFLIQYYNGEERAKGNILERFSAQQFPDLHSELNLSSLELGDSALYFCASSVRAGGSTDTQYFGPGTRLTVL.

V is TRBV10-1 and J is TRBJ2-1; 8 bases fit TRBD2. The J segment lost 9 bases and the V segment lost 4 bases, leaving 5 bases of the junction unmatched. The CDR3 totals 13 residues. The germline V gene encodes CDR1 WNHNN and CDR2 SYGVQD (reference sequence). This chain's CDR3 is CASSVGSGGEQFF. The CDR3 DNA reads TGCGCCAGCAGTGTTGGCAGCGGGGGTGAGCAGTTCTTC.

This clone was seen a handful of times. The V gene is TRBV19, the J gene TRBJ2-3, with 8 bases identical to TRBD2. The CDR3 is made up of 13 amino acids. The germline CDR1 and CDR2 sequences are LNHDA and SQIVND (reference sequence). V lost 9 bases, J lost 5 bases, and 7 bases stayed unmatched. The CDR3 spells CASRGLGGDTQYF. The CDR3 region has the DNA TGTGCCAGCAGGGGACTAGGGGGAGATACGCAGTATTTT. The full variable domain, in which reference TRBV19 and TRBJ2-3 provide the parts outside the CDR3, is DGGITQSPKYLFRKEGQNVTLSCEQNLNHDAMYWYRQDPGQGLRLIYYSQIVNDFQKGDIAEGYSVSREKKESFPLTVTSAQKNPTAFYLCASRGLGGDTQYFGPGTRLTVL.